What follows is one T cell receptor beta chain and its context. Its antigen is not known. The data originate from a study of long-term antiretroviral therapy in people with HIV. The study, taken as a whole, reports: Unavailable data included ART adherence, viral resistance and therapy changes (switches in treatment).

An immunoSEQ assay, version v3.0, was performed at survey level. Sequencing was performed with immunoSEQ multiplex PCR; in TCRdb, only in-frame clones are kept and a portion is missing. Found here are roughly 29,000 clones, roughly 94% of them singletons; the top ten hold about 3%. The CDR3 is 11 amino acids. Germline CDR1 reads SGHRS; CDR2 reads YFSETQ. V lost 0 bases, J lost 9 bases, and 4 bases lay in between. This clonotype was sampled from a man between 45 and 60 years old with HIV. The rearrangement links TRBV5-1 to TRBJ2-1; D not certain. Specimen: unsorted PBMCs, collected 5.3 years after starting antiretroviral therapy. DNA of the CDR3: TGCGCCAGCAGCTTGGGAGGTGAGCAGTTCTTC. This translates into CASSLGGEQFF.